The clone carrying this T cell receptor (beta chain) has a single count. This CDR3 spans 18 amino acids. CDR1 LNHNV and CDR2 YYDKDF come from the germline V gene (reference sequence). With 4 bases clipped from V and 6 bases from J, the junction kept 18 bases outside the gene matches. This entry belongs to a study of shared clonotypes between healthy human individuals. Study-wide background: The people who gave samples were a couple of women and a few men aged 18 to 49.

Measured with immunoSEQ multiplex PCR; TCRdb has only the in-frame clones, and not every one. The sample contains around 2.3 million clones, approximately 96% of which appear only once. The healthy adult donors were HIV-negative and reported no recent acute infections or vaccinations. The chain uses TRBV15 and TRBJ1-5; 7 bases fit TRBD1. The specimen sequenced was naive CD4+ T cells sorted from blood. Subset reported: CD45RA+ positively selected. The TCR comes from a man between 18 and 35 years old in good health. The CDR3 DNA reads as TGTGCCACCAGCAACATACTAAAGGGACAGACTTTCGGTCAGCCCCAGCATTTT. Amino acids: CATSNILKGQTFGQPQHF.